This TCR beta chain was identified during a study of T-cell reconstitution after alpha-beta-depleted transplantation in children. The study, taken as a whole, reports: After transplant, high TCRbeta diversity at day 60 in some patients arose from surviving recipient T cells and thymic progenitors. Fresh T-cell production supplied most of the T-cell counts and diversity seen one year after transplant. Reportedly, alpha-beta T cells present about two months post-transplant originated from several hundred expanded clones of graft origin.

This sample's TCRbeta library carried unique molecular identifier barcodes. MiXCR, run by TCRdb on the PCR reads, gives a single entry per CDR3 protein. The profile shows 450,000 to 600,000 distinct CDR3 sequences, roughly 13% of them singletons. Trimming cost V 6 bases and J 5 bases, with 19 bases left between them. The CDR3 contains 15 residues. This clonotype was counted at least ten times. Its antigen is undetermined. The TCR sequence derives from a male patient between 5 and 17 years old who had a stem cell transplant for acute myeloid leukemia, so the T cells may come from the graft donor. The material was PBMCs, mostly from graft donor cells, obtained 360 days after TCRalphabeta/CD19-depleted stem cell transplant. The chain has TRBV12-3 or TRBV12-4 and TRBJ1-1; D uncertain. The CDR3 loop is CASSQPGLSATEAFF. The DNA for the CDR3 is TGTGCCAGCAGCCAACCCGGACTTTCCGCGACTGAAGCTTTCTTT.